This T cell receptor (beta chain) was sequenced in a study of T-cell reconstitution after alpha-beta-depleted transplantation in children. The V gene lost 2 bases and the J gene lost 2 bases, with 10 bases spanning the gap. Germline V gene data show CDR1 as SEHNR and CDR2 as FQNEAQ (reference sequence). This CDR3 has 14 residues. This sample's TCRbeta library carried unique molecular identifier barcodes. TCRdb re-called the PCR reads with MiXCR, one entry per CDR3 protein. The sample includes about 610,000 distinct CDR3 sequences, about 10% of them seen just once. This clonotype has a handful of counts.

This receptor was identified in a human donor who donated a stem cell graft to a child with acute myeloid leukemia. The chain links TRBV7-9 to TRBJ2-7; possible D gene TRBD1, 6 bases. Sequenced here: PBMCs from the stem cell graft donor, sampled from the stem cell graft. CDR3 amino acids: CASSLNREAYEQYF. The CDR3 bases are TGTGCCAGCAGCTTAAACAGGGAAGCCTACGAGCAGTACTTC.